The present T cell receptor beta chain was sequenced within a study of blood T cell repertoires in COVID-19 (TCRdb year 2020). Regarding the study in general: Samples from collaborators originated in the United States, Italy and Spain and spanned both the acute and convalescent phases of COVID-19. The material from the prospective study consisted of cDNA or gDNA derived from T cells, B-cell-depleted T cells, or PBMCs. Deeply sampled blood TCRbeta repertoires from subjects exposed to, actively infected with, or recovered from COVID-19 were included in the dataset. The repertoires were made available in a free public database intended to serve as a resource for research on the immune response to SARS-CoV-2. Samples came from the ongoing ImmuneRACE study (first 160 participants) plus 1,254 subjects from 6 global collaborators. The sample metadata nearly always contained a de-identified subject ID, COVID-19 status, age in years and sex. Where available, HLA class I and class II types were obtained from metadata supplied by the sample provider rather than from assay-based typing. Study-level results and caveats: The amount of clinical and demographic metadata varied by source and participant and was provided uncurated.

In the prospective study, participants were about 18 to 95 years old, resided in about two dozen geographic areas of the United States, and were enrolled through a virtual design. To assign participants to cohorts, the prospective study relied on clinical history that participants themselves reported in a screening survey and a study questionnaire. For ImmuneRACE Cohort 3, a participant was defined as recovered based on two consecutive negative NP/OP PCR tests, clearance by a healthcare professional, or resolution of symptoms. Mobile phlebotomists in the prospective study collected whole blood, serum and a nasopharyngeal or oropharyngeal swab from every participant. Over a roughly 2-month period, participants in the prospective study had the option of providing additional blood draws and questionnaires. Blood samples from the prospective study were shipped frozen or at room temperature prior to DNA extraction.

TCRbeta CDR3 regions were amplified from genomic DNA using the immunoSEQ Assay, a bias-controlled multiplex PCR. For the original study's pipeline: Nucleated cell counts per sample were estimated from amplification of reference gene primers within the assay. Sequence reads were collapsed and filtered to measure the absolute abundance of every unique TCRbeta CDR3 rearrangement. Productive Simpson clonality was computed per sample as the square root of Simpson's diversity index over productive rearrangements. The table comes from immuneACCESS by way of TCRdb, which keeps in-frame sequences with V and J called. Part of the clones is missing from these tables; in studies checked, under half for an unresolved V gene and the rest for unknown reasons. V and J calls and clone size follow that table, whereas D and trimming were derived from the DNA. The sample table contains approximately 260,000 clones; only one count was recorded for roughly four fifths of them. The ten largest clones capture 3.4% of the sample.

For this clone: This clone's antigen is unknown. Base qualities are not provided; no much larger clone lies one nucleotide away.

The sequence derives from a man between 50 and 59 years old who had recovered from COVID-19. Sequencing was carried out using PBMCs or T cells enriched from blood (not recorded which).

The nucleotide sequence reads TGTGCCAGCAGTCTCGGAGGTGATACGCAGTATTTT. Its translation reads: CASSLGGDTQYF. The V and J genes are TRBV11-3 and TRBJ2-3; TRBD2 might be the D gene, on 5 matching bases. V loses 6 bases of germline sequence and J loses 6 bases, and the interval between the two ends is 10 bases. The CDR3, cysteine through phenylalanine, is 12 amino acids long. Kept here is only the CDR3 DNA, which spans 36 bases and is read in frame from base 1. Taken from the germline V gene, the CDR1 and CDR2 loops are SGHNT and YENEEA.